This T cell receptor beta chain was obtained from a study of blood T cells in healthy people across ages. Study-level findings and limits: Conclusively comparing naive with antigen-experienced cells was impossible with unsorted PBMCs.

With respect to this clonotype: The antigen remains unidentified.

A second PCR, run for about 6 to 11 cycles, used a sample-barcoded 5' primer plus a J-beta primer mix. TCRdb fed the 5' RACE reads into MiXCR, producing one record per CDR3 protein. The repertoire consists of about 560,000 distinct CDR3 sequences, with over 25% occurring once and the leading ten covering over 3.5%. V dropped 6 bases and J dropped 3; count of bases not matched to a gene: 9. The CDR3 covers 14 residues. The germline gives CDR1 DFQATT, CDR2 SNEGSKA (reference sequence). The same data also went into a second study, on T cells of mothers and their children. This second study notes: Slightly higher overlap, not significant, was seen in related mother-child pairs than in unrelated pairs. Clones that were microchimeric and persistent were not detected among T cells.

The chain is built from TRBV20-1 and TRBJ2-3; 7 bases are shared with TRBD2. The TCR was taken from a boy between 2 and 10 years old in good health. The source material was blood. The CDR3 loop reads CSAARGSGTDTQYF. The CDR3 bases are TGCAGTGCGGCGCGGGGGAGTGGAACAGATACGCAGTATTTT.